The sequence of this T cell receptor beta chain was determined in a study of tumor-infiltrating lymphocytes in primary liver carcinoma. Study-level information: Patients included men and women of 30 to 69 years. Samples had roughly 3.65 to 7.5 million productive TCRbeta reads, comparable between tissue types. Tumors were staged T1-T3 N0M0 and measured 4.2 to 10 cm across.

Making TCR beta cDNA involved approximately 480 ng total RNA and a constant-region primer. Generation of the TCR beta libraries relied on three nested multiplex PCR rounds using slightly modified ARM-PCR. Each CDR3 protein gets one entry after TCRdb re-called the multiplex PCR reads with MiXCR. This table has approximately 110,000 distinct CDR3 sequences, 60% to 80% appearing once. This clonotype was counted only a few times. DNA and RNA were both co-extracted from approximately 20-30 mg of bulk tissue that had not been sorted. Tumor regions sampled: superior, inferior, left, right poles, and centre. Sequenced: liver tumor tissue from sampling region 3. Subset: tumor region T3, left-lateral pole. This receptor was identified in a woman between 55 and 75 years old with primary liver carcinoma and hepatitis B virus infection.

In nucleotides, the CDR3 is TGTGCCAGCAGCACCCCCACAATAGGGAACTCCTACGAGCAGTACTTC. Translated, it gives CASSTPTIGNSYEQYF. The V call is TRBV7-9, the J call TRBJ2-7, with unresolved D. This CDR3 is 16 amino acids long. V was pared by 5 bases and J by 0 bases, with 17 bases between. Germline CDR1 is SEHNR and CDR2 is FQNEAQ (reference sequence).